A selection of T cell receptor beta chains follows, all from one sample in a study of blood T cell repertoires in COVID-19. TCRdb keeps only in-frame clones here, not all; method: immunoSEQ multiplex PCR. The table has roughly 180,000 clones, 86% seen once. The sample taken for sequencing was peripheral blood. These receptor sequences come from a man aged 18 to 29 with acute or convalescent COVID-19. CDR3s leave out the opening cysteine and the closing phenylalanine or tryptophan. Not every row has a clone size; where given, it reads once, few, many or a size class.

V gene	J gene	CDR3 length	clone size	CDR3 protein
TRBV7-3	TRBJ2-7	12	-	ASSLKSGGSEQY
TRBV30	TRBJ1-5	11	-	AWRAGGGQPQH
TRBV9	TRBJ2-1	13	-	ASSAWNTPGNEQF
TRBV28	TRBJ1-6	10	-	ASSARGWALH
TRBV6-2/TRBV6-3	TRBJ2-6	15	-	ASSPGTGGTGANVLT
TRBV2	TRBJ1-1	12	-	ASSMGQPNTEAF
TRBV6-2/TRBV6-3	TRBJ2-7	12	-	ASSDYAGGYEQY
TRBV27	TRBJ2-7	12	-	ASSPREGRYEQY
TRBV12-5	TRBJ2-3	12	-	ASGLVGGAGTQY
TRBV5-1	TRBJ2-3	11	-	ASSLTTGDTQY
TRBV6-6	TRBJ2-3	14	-	ASSYSGGGVTDTQY
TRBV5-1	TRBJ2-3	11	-	ASSGYLADTQY
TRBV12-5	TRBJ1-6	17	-	ASGLVLGQGAFYNSPLH
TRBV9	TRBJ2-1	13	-	ASSVAPREYNEQF
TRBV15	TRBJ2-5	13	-	ATSSEQGARETQY
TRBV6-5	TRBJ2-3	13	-	ASRRTQGRTDTQY
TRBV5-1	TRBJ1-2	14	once	ASSLEGTGVYGGYT
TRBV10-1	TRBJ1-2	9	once	ASSGPDGYT
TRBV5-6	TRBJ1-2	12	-	ASSLDYFAYGYT
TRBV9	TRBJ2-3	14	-	ASSPQVRGLGDTQY
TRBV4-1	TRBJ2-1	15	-	ASSQPPGTGTINEQF
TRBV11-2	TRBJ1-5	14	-	ASSLGAGGGNQPQH
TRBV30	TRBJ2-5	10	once	AWNARQETQY
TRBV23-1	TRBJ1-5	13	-	ASSQDSYSNQPQH
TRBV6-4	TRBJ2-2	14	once	ASSDSSTSGAGELF
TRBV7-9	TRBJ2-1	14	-	ASSLVPRGSYNEQF
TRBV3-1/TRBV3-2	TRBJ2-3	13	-	ASSPTSGGADTQY
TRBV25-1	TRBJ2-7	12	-	ASSRGAGSYEQY
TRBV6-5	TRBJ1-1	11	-	ASTQTTNTEAF
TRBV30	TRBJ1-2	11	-	AWSAGTGESYT
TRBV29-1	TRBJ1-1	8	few	SVVITEAF
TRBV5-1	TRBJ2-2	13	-	ASSFGQGSTGELF
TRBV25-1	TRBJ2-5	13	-	ASSYQASPQETQY
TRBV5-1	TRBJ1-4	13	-	ASSPGQVMGEKLF